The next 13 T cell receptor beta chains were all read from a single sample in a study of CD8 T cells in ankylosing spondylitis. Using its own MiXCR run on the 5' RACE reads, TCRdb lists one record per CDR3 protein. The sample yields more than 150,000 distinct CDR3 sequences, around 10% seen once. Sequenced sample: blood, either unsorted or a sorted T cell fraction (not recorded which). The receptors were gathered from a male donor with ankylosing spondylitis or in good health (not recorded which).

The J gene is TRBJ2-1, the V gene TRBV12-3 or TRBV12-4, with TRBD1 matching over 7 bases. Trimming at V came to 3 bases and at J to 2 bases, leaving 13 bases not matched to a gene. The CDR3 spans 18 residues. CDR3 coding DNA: TGTGCCAGCAGTTTTCACAGGGGCCAGGTGGGCCCCTACAATGAGCAGTTCTTC. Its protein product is CASSFHRGQVGPYNEQFF.

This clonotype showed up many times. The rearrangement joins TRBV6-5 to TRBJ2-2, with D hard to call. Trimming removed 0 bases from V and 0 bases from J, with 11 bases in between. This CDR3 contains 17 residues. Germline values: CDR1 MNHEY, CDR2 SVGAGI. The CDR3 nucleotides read TGTGCCAGCAGTTACTCGCCCGTGGGGTCGAACACCGGGGAGCTGTTTTTT. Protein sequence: CASSYSPVGSNTGELFF.

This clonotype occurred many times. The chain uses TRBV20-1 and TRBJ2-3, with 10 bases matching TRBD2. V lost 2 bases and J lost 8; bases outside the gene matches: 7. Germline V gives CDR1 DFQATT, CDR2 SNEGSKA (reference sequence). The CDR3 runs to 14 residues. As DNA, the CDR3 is TGCAGTGCTAGAAGCGGGGGGGATGTGAGTACGCAGTATTTT. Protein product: CSARSGGDVSTQYF.

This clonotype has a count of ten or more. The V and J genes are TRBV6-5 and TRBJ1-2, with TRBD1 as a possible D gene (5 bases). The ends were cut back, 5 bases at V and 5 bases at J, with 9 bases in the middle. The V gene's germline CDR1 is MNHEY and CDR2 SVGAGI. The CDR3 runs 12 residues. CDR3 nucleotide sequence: TGTGCCAGCAGTGGGGGGGTTTATGGCTACACCTTC. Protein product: CASSGGVYGYTF.

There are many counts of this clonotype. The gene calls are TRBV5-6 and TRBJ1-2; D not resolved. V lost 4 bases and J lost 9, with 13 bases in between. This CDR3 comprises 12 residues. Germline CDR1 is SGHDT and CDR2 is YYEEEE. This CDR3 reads CASSVQHSSYTF. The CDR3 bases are TGTGCCAGCAGCGTACAGCATTCAAGCTACACCTTC.

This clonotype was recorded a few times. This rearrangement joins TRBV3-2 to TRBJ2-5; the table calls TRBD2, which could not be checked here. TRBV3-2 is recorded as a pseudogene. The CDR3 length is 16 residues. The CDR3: CASSRALAGAQETQYF. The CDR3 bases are TGTGCCAGCAGCCGCGCGCTAGCGGGGGCTCAAGAGACCCAGTACTTC.

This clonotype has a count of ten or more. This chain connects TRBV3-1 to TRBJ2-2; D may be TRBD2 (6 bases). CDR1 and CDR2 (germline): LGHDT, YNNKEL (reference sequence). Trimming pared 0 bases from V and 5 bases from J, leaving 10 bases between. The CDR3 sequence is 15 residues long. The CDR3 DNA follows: TGTGCCAGCAGCCAAGATGCGAGCGGGACCGGGGAGCTGTTTTTT. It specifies CASSQDASGTGELFF.

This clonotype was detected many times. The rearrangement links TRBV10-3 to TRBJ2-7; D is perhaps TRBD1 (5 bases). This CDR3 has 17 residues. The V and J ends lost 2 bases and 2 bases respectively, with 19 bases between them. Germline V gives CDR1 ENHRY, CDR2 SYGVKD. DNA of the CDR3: TGTGCCATCAGTGAGGCCGACAGTCCCGCGGCCACCTACGAGCAGTACTTC. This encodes CAISEADSPAATYEQYF.

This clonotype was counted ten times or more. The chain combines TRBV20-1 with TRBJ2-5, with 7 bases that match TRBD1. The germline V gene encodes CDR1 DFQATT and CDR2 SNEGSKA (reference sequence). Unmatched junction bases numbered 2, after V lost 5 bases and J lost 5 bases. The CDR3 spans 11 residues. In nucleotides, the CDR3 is TGCAGTGCTCCGACAGGGGAGACCCAGTACTTC. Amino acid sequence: CSAPTGETQYF.

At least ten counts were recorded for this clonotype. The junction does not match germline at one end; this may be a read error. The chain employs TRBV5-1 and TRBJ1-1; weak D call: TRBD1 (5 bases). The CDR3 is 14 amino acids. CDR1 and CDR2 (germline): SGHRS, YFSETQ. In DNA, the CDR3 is TGTGCCAGCAGTTTGAGCGGGGGGAACACTGAAGCTTTCTTT. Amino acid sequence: CASSLSGGNTEAFF. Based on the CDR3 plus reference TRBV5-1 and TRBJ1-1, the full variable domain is KAGVTQTPRYLIKTRGQQVTLSCSPISGHRSVSWYQQTPGQGLQFLFEYFSETQRNKGNFPGRFSGRQFSNSRSEMNVSTLELGDSALYLCASSLSGGNTEAFFGQGTRLTVV.

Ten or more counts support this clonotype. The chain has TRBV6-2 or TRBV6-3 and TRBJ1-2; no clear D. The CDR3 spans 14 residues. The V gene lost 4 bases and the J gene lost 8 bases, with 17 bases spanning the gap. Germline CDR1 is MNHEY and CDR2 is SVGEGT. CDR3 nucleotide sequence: TGTGCCAGCAGTTCTTCATTCCCCCCGGGGGGCTACACCTTC. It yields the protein CASSSSFPPGGYTF.

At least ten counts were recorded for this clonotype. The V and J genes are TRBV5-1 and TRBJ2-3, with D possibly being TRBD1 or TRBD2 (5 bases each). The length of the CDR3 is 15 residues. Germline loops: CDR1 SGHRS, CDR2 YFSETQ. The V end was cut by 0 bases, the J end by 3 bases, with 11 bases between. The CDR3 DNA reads TGCGCCAGCAGCTTGGAAGGCAGGGAGACAGATACGCAGTATTTT. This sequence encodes CASSLEGRETDTQYF.

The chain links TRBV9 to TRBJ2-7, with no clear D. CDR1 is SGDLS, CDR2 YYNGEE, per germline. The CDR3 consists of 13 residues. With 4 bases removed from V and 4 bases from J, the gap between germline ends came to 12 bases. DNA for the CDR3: TGTGCCAGCAGCCCGAGAGGCGGATACGAGCAGTACTTC. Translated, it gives CASSPRGGYEQYF.